A single sample is the source of the 32 T cell receptor beta chains below, sequenced in a study of T cell repertoires in cytomegalovirus infection. These receptors are not linked to any known antigen. TCRdb re-derived calls from the reads in MiXCR, one entry per CDR3 protein. This sample has approximately 43,000 distinct CDR3 sequences; about 20% occur once, and the top ten carry less than 20%. The specimen was PBMCs, sequenced either directly or after in vitro stimulation (not recorded which). These receptors were taken from a human donor in good health (CMV status not recorded). Some clones in this sample may be carry-over from other donors' samples.

Notes on this clonotype: Possible read error: a much larger clone is one base away. V and J are TRBV5-5 and TRBJ1-5; D perhaps matches TRBD1 (6 bases). V was shortened by 3 bases and J by 4 bases, with 17 bases between the two germline ends. Germline assignment: CDR1 SGHKS and CDR2 YYEKEE (reference sequence). This CDR3 has 16 amino acids. The CDR3 bases are TGTGCCAGCAGCTCAATACCGGACAGTTCAAATCAGCCCCAGCATTTT. Encoded protein: CASSSIPDSSNQPQHF.

The chain employs TRBV7-9 and TRBJ1-6; tentative D call: TRBD1 (6 bases). Deletions cut 4 bases from V and 9 bases from J, with 19 bases between. The CDR3 is made up of 16 amino acids. The germline V gene encodes CDR1 SEHNR and CDR2 FQNEAQ (reference sequence). The CDR3 region is CASSSYHGGLGSPLHF. CDR3 DNA sequence: TGTGCCAGCAGCTCCTATCACGGGGGGCTTGGTTCACCCCTCCACTTT.

The chain has TRBV28 and TRBJ1-1, with 7 bases that match TRBD1. This CDR3 comprises 13 residues. V shed 5 bases, J shed 4 bases, and the junction held 4 bases outside the gene matches. CDR1 MDHEN and CDR2 SYDVKM come from the germline V gene. CDR3 sequence: CASSKGQSTEAFF. CDR3 nucleotides: TGTGCCAGCAGTAAGGGACAGAGCACTGAAGCTTTCTTT.

This clonotype was counted a few times. The chain joins TRBV18 to TRBJ2-1; possibly TRBD2 for D (6 bases). This CDR3 region has 15 residues. V was pared by 3 bases and J by 4 bases, with 13 bases between. Germline V gene data show CDR1 as KGHSH and CDR2 as LQKENI. The CDR3 DNA reads as TGTGCCAGCTCACCTCCGAGCGGGTCGTACAATGAGCAGTTCTTC. It specifies CASSPPSGSYNEQFF.

CDR3 region: CASSGGFTGELFF. CDR3 DNA: TGTGCCAGCAGCGGGGGATTTACCGGGGAGCTGTTTTTT. The genes are TRBV9 and TRBJ2-2; D gene unclear. The CDR3 has 13 amino acids. In germline, CDR1 is SGDLS, CDR2 YYNGEE. V gave up 3 bases and J gave up 5 bases, with 8 bases separating them.

This clonotype was seen a few times. The chain employs TRBV19 and TRBJ2-2; D gene unclear. This CDR3 comprises 12 residues. Trimming shortened V by 8 bases and J by 5 bases, and 9 bases separated the two germline ends. The V gene's germline CDR1 is LNHDA and CDR2 SQIVND (reference sequence). The chain's CDR3 is CASGFKTGELFF. The CDR3 region has the DNA TGTGCCAGTGGATTCAAAACCGGGGAGCTGTTTTTT.

In this sample, this clonotype turned up many times. The V and J genes are TRBV7-2 and TRBJ2-5; no clear D gene. Germline V gene sequence: CDR1 SGHTA, CDR2 FQGNSA. The CDR3 has 15 residues. Trimming took 4 bases from V and 5 from J, leaving 17 bases between them. CDR3: CASSWGLWAGETQYF. The CDR3 coding sequence is TGTGCCAGCAGCTGGGGTTTGTGGGCCGGTGAGACCCAGTACTTC.

This clonotype was picked up a small number of times. The rearrangement joins TRBV6-2 or TRBV6-3 to TRBJ2-7; 7 bases line up with TRBD1. The V gene's germline CDR1 is MNHEY and CDR2 SVGEGT. With V trimmed by 7 bases and J by 0 bases, 9 bases remained unmatched. This CDR3 is built from 15 residues. CDR3 region: CASTTGTVNSYEQYF. CDR3 sequence (DNA): TGTGCCAGCACCACCGGGACAGTAAACTCCTACGAGCAGTACTTC.

This clonotype was observed many times. The chain couples TRBV12-3 or TRBV12-4 to TRBJ1-3, with 8 bases identical to TRBD1. With 6 bases clipped from V and 0 bases from J, the junction kept 7 bases outside the gene matches. This CDR3 is built from 16 residues. CDR3 nucleotides: TGTGCCAGCAGCTTGGGACAGGAACACTCTGGAAACACCATATATTTT. Translating gives CASSLGQEHSGNTIYF.

This clonotype was found a few times. V usage is TRBV12-3 or TRBV12-4 and J usage is TRBJ2-3; the D gene is possibly TRBD1 (6 bases). This CDR3 comprises 16 residues. V gave up 6 bases and J gave up 4 bases, with 20 bases separating them. The CDR3 region is CASSRWAWGRADTQYF. CDR3 sequence (DNA): TGTGCCAGCAGCCGGTGGGCGTGGGGGCGGGCAGATACGCAGTATTTT.

This clonotype has only a few counts. The chain couples TRBV6-1 to TRBJ1-3; D is undetermined. CDR1 MNHNS and CDR2 SASEGT come from the germline V gene. The length of the CDR3 is 14 residues. The V gene lost 3 bases and the J gene lost 2 bases, with 8 bases spanning the gap. CDR3 sequence reads: CASSELRTGNTIYF. DNA of the CDR3: TGTGCCAGCAGTGAGCTGAGGACTGGAAACACCATATATTTT.

The rearrangement links TRBV20-1 to TRBJ2-3; D not certain. This CDR3 is built from 14 residues. Per the germline V gene, CDR1 is DFQATT and CDR2 is SNEGSKA (reference sequence). The V end lost 5 bases, the J end lost 2 bases, and 14 bases lay between the germline ends. The CDR3 coding sequence is TGCAGTGCTTCACTTACCGGTCTCACAGATACGCAGTATTTT. Translation gives CSASLTGLTDTQYF.

The V call is TRBV5-1, the J call TRBJ1-1; D may be TRBD1 (5 bases). The CDR3 totals 14 residues. V lost 7 bases, J lost 3 bases, and 16 bases lay in between. Germline CDR1 SGHRS, CDR2 YFSETQ. The CDR3, as DNA: TGCGCCAGCGACTCGGGGTGGGGGGACACTGAAGCTTTCTTT. This codes for CASDSGWGDTEAFF. The full variable domain, with the rest looked up from reference TRBV5-1 and TRBJ1-1, is KAGVTQTPRYLIKTRGQQVTLSCSPISGHRSVSWYQQTPGQGLQFLFEYFSETQRNKGNFPGRFSGRQFSNSRSEMNVSTLELGDSALYLCASDSGWGDTEAFFGQGTRLTVV.

The table lists this clonotype with a few counts. This chain links TRBV28 with TRBJ1-4; 7 nucleotides line up with TRBD1. From germline, CDR1 is MDHEN and CDR2 SYDVKM. V was clipped by 4 bases and J by 0 bases; unmatched bases: 5. The CDR3 is made up of 16 amino acids. Here the CDR3 reads CASSSYRGSTNEKLFF. The CDR3 DNA reads as TGTGCCAGCAGTTCCTACAGGGGATCAACTAATGAAAAACTGTTTTTT.

This clonotype was seen at least ten times. The chain is built from TRBV7-8 and TRBJ2-7; TRBD2 might be the D (5 bases). Trimming removed 0 bases at V and 2 bases at J, with 11 bases between. Germline V gene data show CDR1 as SGHVS and CDR2 as FQNEAQ. The CDR3 runs 15 residues. For the CDR3, the DNA is TGTGCCAGCAGCTTAGCGCCAAAGACTACCTACGAGCAGTACTTC. It specifies CASSLAPKTTYEQYF.

The rearrangement links TRBV27 to TRBJ2-2; 8 bases map to TRBD2. Germline CDR1 is MNHEY and CDR2 is SMNVEV (reference sequence). V lost 5 bases, J lost 5 bases, and 4 bases stayed unmatched. The CDR3 has 14 amino acids. CDR3 coding DNA: TGTGCCAGCAGTCCCCGGGAGGGAACCGGGGAGCTGTTTTTT. Encoded protein: CASSPREGTGELFF.

This clonotype was recorded many times. J is TRBJ2-5 and V is TRBV19, with TRBD2 identical over 8 bases. The CDR3 consists of 18 residues. The junction had 16 bases not matched to a gene; V was cut back by 2 bases and J by 5 bases. Germline V gives CDR1 LNHDA, CDR2 SQIVND (reference sequence). CDR3 in DNA: TGTGCCAGTAGTATAAAGGCCCTAGCGGGCGGTAGTAGGGAGACCCAGTACTTC. It encodes CASSIKALAGGSRETQYF.

This clonotype occurred many times. The chain recombines TRBV24-1 with TRBJ1-1; D may be TRBD1 (6 bases). The germline V and J ends were trimmed by 4 bases and 5 bases, with 13 bases remaining between them. Germline V lookup: CDR1 KGHDR, CDR2 SFDVKD. The CDR3 is made up of 14 amino acids. The CDR3 loop is CATSDNRDGTEAFF. In DNA, the CDR3 is TGTGCCACCAGTGACAACAGGGATGGAACTGAAGCTTTCTTT.

The chain employs TRBV6-5 and TRBJ2-7, with 7 positions matching TRBD2. V gave up 8 bases and J gave up 2 bases; unmatched junction bases: 12. This CDR3 spans 15 amino acids. CDR1 is MNHEY and CDR2 is SVGAGI in the germline V gene. CDR3 in DNA: TGTGCCAGCGCAGGTAGGCGGGAGTACCCCTACGAGCAGTACTTC. It codes for CASAGRREYPYEQYF.

This clonotype has only a few counts. At one end the junction does not follow the germline gene, possibly because of a read error. The rearrangement joins TRBV9 to TRBJ1-1, with 7 nucleotides matching TRBD1. The germline V gene has CDR1 SGDLS and CDR2 YYNGEE. CDR3 length equals 9 residues. CDR3 amino acids: CASTPDREF. The CDR3 bases are TGTGCCAGCACCCCAGACAGGGAATTT.

This clonotype has a handful of counts. The gene calls are TRBV5-1 and TRBJ2-5, with 8 nucleotides matching TRBD2. V dropped 5 bases and J dropped 2; count of bases not matched to a gene: 5. The CDR3 sequence is 14 residues long. Germline loops: CDR1 SGHRS, CDR2 YFSETQ. CDR3 coding DNA: TGCGCCAGCAGGGGCGGGGGGCCTCAAGAGACCCAGTACTTC. Amino acids: CASRGGGPQETQYF.

There are a few counts of this clonotype. The rearrangement uses TRBV11-2 and TRBJ2-1; the D gene is possibly TRBD2 (6 bases). CDR3 length: 15 amino acids. V was trimmed by 5 bases and J by 6 bases, leaving 17 bases between them. Per germline, CDR1 SGHAT and CDR2 FQNNGV. CDR3 DNA: TGTGCCAGCAGCCCCCGTGCCGGGGGAGTCAATGAGCAGTTCTTC. This encodes CASSPRAGGVNEQFF.

This chain links TRBV6-5 with TRBJ1-1, with D unresolved. From germline, CDR1 is MNHEY and CDR2 SVGAGI. Trimming left V 0 bases short and J 10 bases short, with 18 bases between. The CDR3 loop spans 15 amino acids. The CDR3: CASSYSGALTNAAFF. In nucleotides, the CDR3 is TGTGCCAGCAGTTACTCGGGAGCCCTAACGAACGCAGCTTTCTTT.

In this sample, this clonotype turned up a few times. This rearrangement joins TRBV5-5 to TRBJ2-1; no firm D call. The CDR3 is 15 residues long. V lost 0 bases to trimming and J lost 6 bases, with 13 bases between them. Germline-derived CDR1 and CDR2 are SGHKS and YYEKEE (reference sequence). In DNA, the CDR3 is TGTGCCAGCAGCTTGGATTTGGGCACCGGCAATGAGCAGTTCTTC. Its translation: CASSLDLGTGNEQFF.

J is TRBJ1-1 and V is TRBV3-1, with D uncertain. The CDR3 runs to 13 residues. Germline CDR1 reads LGHDT; CDR2 reads YNNKEL (reference sequence). V dropped 2 bases and J dropped 3 bases, with 7 bases sitting between them. CDR3 nucleotides: TGTGCCAGCAGCCAATCCGGGCACACTGAAGCTTTCTTT. Translated: CASSQSGHTEAFF. The whole variable domain, filled in from reference TRBV3-1 and TRBJ1-1, reads DTAVSQTPKYLVTQMGNDKSIKCEQNLGHDTMYWYKQDSKKFLKIMFSYNNKELIINETVPNRFSPKSPDKAHLNLHINSLELGDSAVYFCASSQSGHTEAFFGQGTRLTVV.

Comments on this clonotype: An end of the junction differs from the germline gene, which may be a read error. V and J are TRBV7-4 and TRBJ2-5; 9 bases are shared with TRBD1. This CDR3 has 14 residues. Germline CDR1 is SGHVT and CDR2 is SQSDAQ. CDR3 protein: CASSFGTGQEIQYF. CDR3 in DNA: TGTGCCAGCAGCTTCGGGACAGGGCAAGAGATCCAGTACTTC. The whole variable domain, filled in from reference TRBV7-4 and TRBJ2-5, reads GAGVSQSPRYKVAKRGRDVALRCDSISGHVTLYWYRQTLGQGSEVLTYSQSDAQRDKSGRPSGRFSAERPERSVSTLKIQRTEQGDSAVYLCASSFGTGQEIQYFGPGTRLLVL.

Only one count was recorded for this clonotype. This may be a read error, as it is one base from a much larger clone. The CDR3 loop is CASSLAGSGSTIYF. CDR3 nucleotides: TGTGCCAGCAGTTTAGCTGGGTCTGGAAGCACCATATATTTT. The chain links TRBV12-3 or TRBV12-4 to TRBJ1-3; D uncertain. This CDR3 is built from 14 residues.

This clonotype was counted between two and nine times. The chain couples TRBV6-2 or TRBV6-3 to TRBJ2-1; 9 positions match TRBD2. Per the germline V gene, CDR1 is MNHEY and CDR2 is SVGEGT. This CDR3 is 16 amino acids long. Trimming cost V 6 bases and J 6 bases; bases outside gene matches: 12. The CDR3: CASSRTGREGVNEQFF. The DNA for the CDR3 is TGTGCCAGCAGCCGGACGGGGCGGGAGGGGGTCAATGAGCAGTTCTTC.

This clonotype was observed many times. CDR3 residues: CASSHRRASDTQYF. The CDR3 DNA reads TGTGCCAGCAGCCACAGGAGGGCCTCAGATACGCAGTATTTT. This rearrangement joins TRBV7-6 to TRBJ2-3, with D perhaps matching TRBD2 (6 bases). The V gene lost 5 bases and the J gene lost 4 bases, with 13 bases spanning the gap. Germline CDR1 and CDR2: SGHVS and FNYEAQ. The CDR3 spans 14 residues.

This clonotype was observed many times. The J gene is TRBJ2-3, the V gene TRBV7-2; 9 positions agree with TRBD2. There are 15 residues in the CDR3. Germline V gene lookup returns CDR1 SGHTA and CDR2 FQGNSA. V dropped 1 base and J dropped 4; count of bases not matched to a gene: 3. CDR3 region: CASSLGLADPDTQYF. The CDR3 region has the DNA TGTGCCAGCAGCTTAGGACTAGCGGACCCAGATACGCAGTATTTT.

At least ten counts were recorded for this clonotype. The V and J genes are TRBV7-2 and TRBJ2-7, with TRBD2 as a possible D gene (5 bases). Germline CDR1 is SGHTA and CDR2 is FQGNSA. Deletions cut 3 bases from V and 1 base from J, with 19 bases between. The CDR3 length is 17 residues. The CDR3 nucleotides read TGTGCCAGCAGCTTTCCACCGAGAATAGCGCTGTCCTACGAGCAGTACGTC. As protein: CASSFPPRIALSYEQYV.

This chain uses TRBV6-2 or TRBV6-3 with TRBJ2-5, with 10 nucleotides matching TRBD1. CDR1 MNHEY and CDR2 SVGEGT come from the germline V gene. The CDR3 runs 13 residues. Trimming took 7 bases from V and 9 from J; bases not matched to a gene: 8. The CDR3 loop reads CASKGQGGRAQYF. The CDR3 DNA reads as TGTGCCAGCAAAGGACAGGGGGGACGGGCCCAGTACTTC.